This T cell receptor beta chain was identified in a study of identical twins. This clonotype came up a few times. What it binds is not known. From germline, CDR1 is SGHTA and CDR2 FQGNSA. With 5 bases clipped from V and 4 bases from J, the junction kept 5 bases outside the gene matches. This CDR3 has 14 amino acids. There were only healthy Caucasians among the donors. Whole-study results and caveats: High-abundance cord blood beta clonotypes had fewer insertions; memory repertoires showed none.

With template switching, a universal primer site was added, and the cDNA carried unique molecular identifiers. TCRdb itself ran the 5' RACE reads through MiXCR, one entry per CDR3 protein. The sample lists approximately 530,000 distinct CDR3 sequences, 20% to 25% occurring once. The same data also went into a second study, on yellow fever vaccine responses in identical twins. That report notes: Reported findings indicate that twins' vaccine T cell responses seemed partially convergent, partially personalized.

The sequence was collected from a young woman in good health. Sequenced sample: CD4+ T cells sorted from blood. This chain joins TRBV7-2 and TRBJ2-3, with 8 bases matching TRBD2. CDR3 sequence (DNA): TGTGCCAGCAGCCCCTGGCGGGGGGCAGATACGCAGTATTTT. Its protein is CASSPWRGADTQYF.